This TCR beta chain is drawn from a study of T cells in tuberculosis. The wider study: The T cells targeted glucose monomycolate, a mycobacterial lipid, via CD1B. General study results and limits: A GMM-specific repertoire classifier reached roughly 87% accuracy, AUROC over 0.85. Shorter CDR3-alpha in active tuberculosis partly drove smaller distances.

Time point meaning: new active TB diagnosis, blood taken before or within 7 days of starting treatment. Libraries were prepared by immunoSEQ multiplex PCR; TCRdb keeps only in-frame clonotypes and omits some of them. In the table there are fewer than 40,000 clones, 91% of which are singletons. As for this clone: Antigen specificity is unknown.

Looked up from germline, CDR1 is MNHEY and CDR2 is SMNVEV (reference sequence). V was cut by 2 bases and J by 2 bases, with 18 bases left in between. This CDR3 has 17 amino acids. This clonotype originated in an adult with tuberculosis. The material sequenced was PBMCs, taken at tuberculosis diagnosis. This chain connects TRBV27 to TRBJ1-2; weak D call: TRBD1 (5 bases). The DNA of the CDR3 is TGTGCCAGCAGTTTAGACCGCTATGGGGCCTTAAACTATGGCTACACCTTC. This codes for CASSLDRYGALNYGYTF.